This T cell receptor beta chain was identified during a study of cytomegalovirus exposure and HLA in healthy donors (dated by TCRdb to 2015 to 2018). Broadly, across the study: An earlier analysis of about 560 of the donors reported around 280 Gb of sequence data and 117 million unique TCR beta sequences obtained from about 200 million T cells. The study aimed to test whether cataloging public T cell receptors could reveal signatures of past pathogen exposure. Of the roughly 400 genotyped donors, 80% to 90% were placed in the genetic ancestry cluster associated with self-reported Caucasian donors. Donor age, sex, ethnicity and CMV serostatus were compiled together with the repertoire data. All discovery cohort repertoires had been generated using a single sequencing platform. To decide whether each TCR beta V gene segment behaved as functional or pseudogenic, an earlier analysis of 587 of the donors relied on high-throughput TCR beta sequencing. Besides the first cohort of around 670 subjects, a separate validation cohort made up of 90 to 150 different subjects was used. In the later analysis, no new phenotypic data were used to find candidate immune exposures; instead, reliance was placed on TCR beta sequences and their occurrence across donors. Both class I and class II loci were covered by HLA typing, at four-digit resolution. A later genetic analysis used genome-wide SNP genotypes for about 60% of the roughly 700 donors, treating that subset as a discovery cohort. An early release covering just under 650 HLA-typed donors comprised roughly 300 gigabases of sequencing data and around 85 million unique TCR sequences. The study combined high-throughput TCR immunosequencing, statistical association of individual TCRs with disease status, and machine learning to predict cytomegalovirus infection status. Typing coverage differed by locus: A, B, C, DRB1 and DQB1 were typed in about 629-640 donors, DQA1 in about 500, DPA1 in 600 to 610, and DPB1 in approximately 450. A later analysis re-analyzed previously published TCR beta repertoires from 660 or so donors and added high-resolution HLA genotyping to study TCR occurrence patterns. The T cell repertoires of under 700 subjects were profiled by immunosequencing and related to cytomegalovirus serostatus. Across around 400 genotyped donors of the cohort, an average of about 240,000 unique TCR beta nucleotide sequences per donor were sequenced, and approximately 19% of those sequences were non-productive. Roughly 5 DR-DQ haplotypes were treated as single units for association and clustering because of strong linkage in the cohort. General study outcomes and caveats: HLA typing was unavailable for some donors at each locus, so association tests used only the typed subset. While some public TCRs were present in many individuals, most TCR sequences turned up only very rarely across donors. The earlier analysis of 450 to 700 of the donors excluded some 16 rarely observed V segments, including chromosome 9 orphons, because counts were too low. The presence/absence analyses assumed that sequencing depth was roughly uniform across donors, and that assumption may not be true. An earlier analysis of approximately 570 of the donors showed that most TCR beta V segments appeared in productive rearrangements either about 87% or about 30% of the time, which broadly matched IMGT annotations. In a later analysis, the rate of TCR association differed among HLA loci, with DRB1 alleles having the most associated TCRs and HLA-C alleles having the fewest. Only TCR beta chains were sequenced in this cohort, and the absence of alpha or paired-chain data limited detectable features. In vitro tests confirmed that a few of the cytomegalovirus-associated TCR beta chains recognize cytomegalovirus antigens. In a later analysis, around 17,000 TCR beta sequences were associated with specific HLA alleles at a false discovery rate of 0.05. A cluster of highly shared sequence variants was judged likely to be a technical artifact of the sequencing pipeline. In a later genetic analysis, a missense DCLRE1C variant was associated with V-gene and J-gene trimming of TCR beta chains, and the association was replicated in an independent cohort. Compared with equally common non-associated chains, HLA-associated TCR beta chains in a later analysis were more clonally expanded and had lower generation probabilities. Some IMGT-functional V segments, including TRBV6-2 and TRBV6-3, could not be told apart with the 87-base-pair reads, so those segments were excluded. According to a later genetic analysis, donors in an Asian-associated ancestry cluster had fewer N-insertions in productive TCRs than the roughly 670-donor mean. Cytomegalovirus status was reported to be diagnosed by the classifier with high specificity and sensitivity in both the original and validation cohorts. Several of the top co-occurrence clusters appeared to be linked to parvovirus B19, influenza, CMV and Epstein-Barr virus, according to a later analysis. Linkage disequilibrium might explain the correlated functional status among segregating V segments, but an unknown experimental factor could not be ruled out. A further reported finding was that TCR beta sequences accurately predicted the HLA-A and HLA-B alleles for most subjects in the first cohort. CMV serostatus was the only immune exposure information available for the cohort. The study listed approximately 160 TCR beta chains as associated with cytomegalovirus. According to the authors, the approach could potentially be generalized to other disease states and immunological phenotypes. Most CMV-associated TCR beta chains appeared to be HLA-restricted in a later analysis, and the HLA associations seemed to be driven largely by CMV exposure. Assigning TCR associations to individual alleles was difficult when HLA alleles, especially DR and DQ, strongly co-occurred.

The cohort consisted of hundreds of healthy bone marrow donors. All cohort members were sampled while nominally healthy, although unrecorded immune exposures were likely present. The donor tested CMV seronegative and was one of the 352 seronegative cohort members. A peripheral blood sample was collected from each donor, and TCR beta sequencing was performed on peripheral blood mononuclear cells. The Qiagen DNeasy Blood Extraction Kit was used to extract genomic DNA from the blood cell samples. To note about this clone: Its antigen has not been determined. Qualities for individual bases were not recorded, and no much larger clone is one base off.

The germline V gene gives CDR1 as SGHTA and CDR2 as FQGNSA. The junction carries 12 bases between V and J, which are trimmed by 5 bases and 5 bases respectively. The CDR3 starts with the cysteine, ends with the phenylalanine, and has 13 residues. The entry retains the CDR3 DNA only, 39 bases that are in frame from base 1. The library was made by the immunoSEQ multiplex PCR assay. The multiplex PCR relied on a mix of 60 forward primers for TCR Vbeta segments and 13 reverse primers for TCR Jbeta segments. The CDR3 region of rearranged TCR beta genes was amplified from genomic DNA by a multiplex PCR assay. Amplified TCR beta libraries were sequenced as 87-base-pair reads on the Illumina HiSeq System. The paper's data handling went like this. In a later analysis, some 80 million unique TCR beta chains were counted across the roughly 670 repertoires, and approximately 11 million of these chains were shared by at least two donors. Raw reads were error-corrected and collapsed into unique sequences with a nearest-neighbor algorithm that merged closely related sequences to remove PCR and sequencing errors. V, D and J gene segments were assigned by aligning CDR3 sequences to IMGT reference sequences. For a sequence to be retained, a match of at least six nucleotides was required to both a V gene segment and a J gene segment. A rearrangement counted as productive if the CDR3 had no stop codons and remained in frame with V and J, and every other rearrangement counted as non-productive. Following IMGT convention, CDR3 was defined as the stretch from the second conserved V-encoded cysteine to the conserved J-encoded phenylalanine. The earlier analysis of more than 450 of the donors excluded sequences that lacked an unambiguous match to a single V gene segment. In an earlier analysis of more than 500 of the donors, a V segment was called functional when productive rearrangements were above 56.7%, and segregating when the standard deviation between donors exceeded 5%. A statistical classification framework was developed to diagnose cytomegalovirus status using the catalog of TCR beta chain sequences. In a later analysis, TCR nucleotide sequences were compared against IMGT/GENE-DB human TR gene sequences so that V and J genes could be assigned. Using the TCRdist pipeline, a later analysis assigned CDR3 sequences along with most-parsimonious VDJ recombination scenarios. A later analysis defined each TCR beta chain by its CDR3 amino acid sequence plus V-gene family, and excluded reads lacking a unique V-gene family. As a way to deal with suspected cross-contamination and a sequencing artifact, a later analysis dropped more than 500 nucleotide sequences that were highly shared and had low generation probability. For each public chain, a later analysis derived a clonal expansion index from normalized ranks of inferred template counts within each repertoire. In a later analysis, generation probabilities were computed with a VDJ recombination model fitted to out-of-frame rearrangements, and the resulting probabilities were checked against IGoR. In a later analysis, TCR-TCR, TCR-HLA and TCR-CMV co-occurrence was scored with hypergeometric tests, and a repertoire-size bias correction was applied to TCR pairs. In a later analysis, false discovery rates were estimated by permuting HLA or CMV assignments 20 times. A later analysis grouped co-occurring TCRs with DBSCAN, adding TCRdist sequence similarity when clustering within HLA-allele-positive subsets. Repertoires with fewer than 30,000 or more than 120,000 public chains, plus five repertoires with anomalous nucleotide sharing, were excluded from co-occurrence clustering. TCRdb obtained this table from immuneACCESS and retained in-frame rearrangements with V and J assigned. These tables miss some clones; where compared with another copy, unresolved V genes account for less than half of the shortfall, and the remainder is unexplained. Clone size and the V and J calls come from that table; the DNA yielded D and trimming. The sample table contains 150,000 to 200,000 clones; only one count was recorded for 75% to 90% of them. 1.5% to 2% of the sample comes from the top ten.

The sample was PBMCs. This TCR came from a man aged 50 to 60 in good health and CMV-seronegative. The rearranged segments are TRBV7-2 and TRBJ2-5, with TRBD1 as a weak D call on 5 bases. The CDR3 amino acid sequence is: CASSIRQSETQYF. The DNA sequence is given as TGTGCCAGCAGCATTAGACAGAGCGAGACCCAGTACTTC.